This TCR beta chain emerged from a study of CD8+CD57+ T cells in acquired aplastic anemia. Looking at the study overall: DNA from sorted CD4+ and CD8+ cells averaged roughly 3.4 ug. Points from the study as a whole: Patients had around 28 CD8+ CDR3 sequences in common with controls (the shared set). For CD8+ Simpson's diversity, patients and controls showed no significant difference.

According to the study, genomic DNA was the template for TCR beta VDJ and CDR3 profiling. TCRdb re-called the reads through MiXCR, storing one row per CDR3 protein. Of just over 450,000 distinct CDR3 sequences listed, about a third are singletons. This clonotype has more than one count but fewer than ten. Its antigen is as yet unknown. In patients chosen for sequencing, flow cytometry had shown CD8+CD57+ cell expansion. All patients were therapy-naive when blood was sampled. Trimming took 6 bases from V and 7 from J; bases not matched to a gene: 7. CDR1 SNHLY and CDR2 FYNNEI come from the germline V gene. The CDR3 extends over 14 amino acids.

The TCR was taken from a human donor with aplastic anemia. The sequenced sample was sorted CD4+, CD8+, or CD8+CD57+ T cells (not recorded which) from PBMCs. This rearrangement joins TRBV2 to TRBJ2-7; 12 nucleotides agree with TRBD2. The CDR3 region has the DNA TGTGCCAGCAGCCCTCGACTAGCGGGAGAGGAGCAGTACTTC. This translates into CASSPRLAGEEQYF.